This is a list of T cell receptor beta chains from one sample in a study of T cell responses to AZD1222 COVID-19 vaccine. Using immunoSEQ multiplex PCR, the repertoire was profiled, and TCRdb retains in-frame clones only, with some absent. The profile shows about 140,000 clones, around nine tenths of them singletons. The sample in question was peripheral blood, obtained on day 0 of AZD1222 vaccination. The receptor set was obtained from an adult in good health. Both conserved end residues are part of each CDR3. D genes are given only for firm matches. Part of the rows lack a size; the others show once, few, many or a class for expanded clones.

D gene,V gene,clone size,J gene,CDR3 protein,CDR3 DNA
.,TRBV30,.,TRBJ1-1,CAGIRDGPEAFF,TGTGCCGGGATCAGGGACGGACCCGAAGCTTTCTTT
TRBD2,TRBV5-1,.,TRBJ2-5,CASSLEGLAGQETQYF,TGCGCCAGCAGCTTGGAGGGACTAGCGGGGCAAGAGACCCAGTACTTC
TRBD2,TRBV6-5,.,TRBJ2-4,CASGGGEGIQYF,TGTGCCAGCGGAGGAGGGGAGGGCATTCAGTACTTC
TRBD2,TRBV10-3,.,TRBJ2-7,CAISAGTSGYEQYF,TGTGCCATCAGTGCCGGGACTAGCGGCTACGAGCAGTACTTC
TRBD1,TRBV5-1,.,TRBJ2-1,CASSLVRGHEQFF,TGCGCCAGCAGCTTGGTTAGGGGGCATGAGCAGTTCTTC
.,TRBV12-3/TRBV12-4,.,TRBJ2-7,CASSLGSVYEQYF,TGTGCCAGCAGTTTAGGGTCGGTCTACGAGCAGTACTTC
.,TRBV3-1/TRBV3-2,.,TRBJ2-7,CASSQRSYEQYF,TGTGCCAGCAGCCAACGCTCCTACGAGCAGTACTTC
.,TRBV7-2,.,TRBJ2-7,CASSATQTNSYEQYF,TGTGCCAGCAGCGCGACACAAACCAACTCCTACGAGCAGTACTTC
TRBD1,TRBV6-8,.,TRBJ2-1,CASRRQGASSNEQFF,TGTGCCAGCAGAAGACAGGGGGCCAGTAGCAATGAGCAGTTCTTC
TRBD1,TRBV5-1,once,TRBJ1-3,CASSFGTGSSGNTIYF,TGCGCCAGCAGCTTCGGGACAGGCTCCTCTGGAAACACCATATATTTT
TRBD2,TRBV27,.,TRBJ2-7,CASSFGTSAYEQYF,TGTGCCAGCAGTTTTGGGACTAGTGCCTACGAGCAGTACTTC
TRBD1,TRBV28,.,TRBJ2-1,CASSLFTGEQFF,TGTGCCAGCAGTTTATTTACAGGGGAACAGTTCTTC
TRBD1,TRBV5-3,.,TRBJ1-5,CARSSPRDREQPQHF,TGTGCCAGAAGCTCCCCCCGGGACAGGGAGCAGCCCCAGCATTTT
.,TRBV11-2,.,TRBJ2-5,CASSLARGASYF,TGTGCCAGCAGCTTAGCCCGCGGGGCATCGTACTTC
.,TRBV5-6,.,TRBJ1-1,CASSYMNTEAFF,TGTGCCAGCAGCTATATGAACACTGAAGCTTTCTTT
.,TRBV7-8,.,TRBJ2-7,CASTGGGRDYEQYF,TGTGCCAGCACCGGGGGCGGACGGGACTACGAGCAGTACTTC
.,TRBV7-2,.,TRBJ2-7,CASSRRTLRSYEQYF,TGTGCCAGCAGCCGCAGGACCCTGCGCTCCTACGAGCAGTACTTC
.,TRBV6-4,.,TRBJ1-6,CASSRDGGASSYNSPLHF,TGTGCCAGCAGCCGGGACGGAGGAGCAAGCTCCTATAATTCACCCCTCCACTTT
.,TRBV6-5,.,TRBJ2-7,CASSYPPGRVYEQYF,TGTGCCAGCAGTTACCCCCCGGGGCGGGTGTACGAGCAGTACTTC
.,TRBV7-2,.,TRBJ2-4,CASSPRGGIAKNIQYF,TGTGCCAGCAGCCCCAGGGGGGGCATAGCCAAAAACATTCAGTACTTC
.,TRBV12-5,.,TRBJ2-7,CASGLYYEQYF,TGTGCTAGTGGTCTGTACTACGAGCAGTACTTC